The 21 T cell receptor beta chains below were found in one sample sequenced in a study of lymphopenia after photon versus proton radiotherapy. Here immunoSEQ multiplex PCR was the method, and the copy in TCRdb shows in-frame clones only, minus some. Of 83,000 or so clones listed, about four fifths were seen once; the top ten hold around 1.4%. The sample consisted of peripheral blood, taken from a patient treated with proton-based radiotherapy. The receptors here all came from a man aged 55 to 70 with pancreatic cancer.

The V and J genes are TRBV5-6 and TRBJ1-1; no clear D gene. The V gene lost 2 bases and the J gene lost 3 bases, with 11 bases spanning the gap. The CDR3 has 14 residues. Germline CDR1 is SGHDT and CDR2 is YYEEEE. Here the CDR3 DNA reads TGTGCCAGCAGCTTTCGGGGTTATTACACTGAAGCTTTCTTT. Protein sequence: CASSFRGYYTEAFF. The whole variable domain, remainder taken from reference TRBV5-6 and TRBJ1-1, is DAGVTQSPTHLIKTRGQQVTLRCSPKSGHDTVSWYQQALGQGPQFIFQYYEEEERQRGNFPDRFSGHQFPNYSSELNVNALLLGDSALYLCASSFRGYYTEAFFGQGTRLTVV.

The chain has TRBV4-2 and TRBJ2-3, with a weak D call TRBD2 (6 bases). The CDR3 consists of 15 residues. Trimming pared 4 bases from V and 1 base from J, leaving 12 bases between. Germline-derived CDR1 and CDR2 are LGHNA and YNFKEQ. CDR3 DNA: TGTGCCAGCAGCCCCGGGGACTCCCGCACAGATACGCAGTATTTT. This codes for CASSPGDSRTDTQYF.

V and J are TRBV27 and TRBJ2-2; D might be TRBD2 (6 bases). The germline V and J ends were trimmed by 2 bases and 4 bases, with 20 bases remaining between them. The length of the CDR3 is 18 residues. Looked up from germline, CDR1 is MNHEY and CDR2 is SMNVEV (reference sequence). CDR3 sequence: CASSLNPRWGETTGELFF. The CDR3 coding sequence is TGTGCCAGCAGTTTAAATCCCCGCTGGGGGGAAACCACCGGGGAGCTGTTTTTT.

The V and J genes are TRBV19 and TRBJ2-7; 12 bases map to TRBD2. CDR1 and CDR2 from the germline V gene are LNHDA and SQIVND (reference sequence). The junction had 12 bases not matched to a gene; V was cut back by 6 bases and J by 6 bases. The CDR3 runs to 16 residues. As DNA, the CDR3 is TGTGCCAGTAGGCCTAGCGGGAGGGCCGGGTCGGGCGAGCAGTACTTC. This sequence encodes CASRPSGRAGSGEQYF.

V gene TRBV15 combines with J gene TRBJ2-3; D could derive from TRBD1 or TRBD2 (5 bases each). Germline loops: CDR1 LNHNV, CDR2 YYDKDF (reference sequence). V was trimmed by 1 base and J by 5 bases, leaving 10 bases between them. The CDR3 totals 14 residues. The CDR3 protein is CATSRVGDEDTQYF. The CDR3, as DNA: TGTGCCACCAGCAGAGTTGGGGACGAAGATACGCAGTATTTT. The complete variable domain, with remaining parts taken from reference TRBV15 and TRBJ2-3, reads DAMVIQNPRYQVTQFGKPVTLSCSQTLNHNVMYWYQQKSSQAPKLLFHYYDKDFNNEADTPDNFQSRRPNTSFCFLDIRSPGLGDTAMYLCATSRVGDEDTQYFGPGTRLTVL.

The sample holds a few counts of this clone. V gene TRBV27 combines with J gene TRBJ2-1, with TRBD2 identical over 12 bases. From germline, CDR1 is MNHEY and CDR2 SMNVEV (reference sequence). The CDR3 is made up of 14 amino acids. V dropped 6 bases and J dropped 7; count of bases not matched to a gene: 4. The DNA of the CDR3 is TGTGCCAGCAGGACTAGCGGGAGTTTTAATGAGCAGTTCTTC. The encoded protein is CASRTSGSFNEQFF.

This chain joins TRBV7-2 and TRBJ2-2; D gene unclear. The CDR3 totals 14 residues. V dropped 2 bases and J dropped 6 bases, with 10 bases sitting between them. Germline V gives CDR1 SGHTA, CDR2 FQGNSA. In nucleotides, the CDR3 is TGTGCCAGCAGCTTAAGGGTTCCACCCGGGGAGCTGTTTTTT. Protein: CASSLRVPPGELFF.

There are a few counts of this clone. V is TRBV28 and J is TRBJ1-2; D unclear. Trimming took 2 bases from V and 8 from J, leaving 9 bases between them. The germline gives CDR1 MDHEN, CDR2 SYDVKM. There are 12 residues in the CDR3. The CDR3 is CASSLPGGGYTF. The CDR3 coding sequence is TGTGCCAGCAGTTTACCGGGAGGGGGCTACACCTTC.

This clone has just a few counts. The rearrangement uses TRBV10-3 and TRBJ2-7, with TRBD2 identical over 12 bases. The CDR3 is 14 amino acids. V trimming: 11 bases; J trimming: 0 bases; junction bases outside the gene matches: 5. Per germline, CDR1 ENHRY and CDR2 SYGVKD. The CDR3 region has the DNA TGTGCCTCCAAGACTAGCGGGAGCTCCTACGAGCAGTACTTC. This codes for CASKTSGSSYEQYF.

This chain's CDR3 is CASSLDISSYEQYF. As DNA, the CDR3 is TGTGCCAGCAGCTTGGACATTAGCTCCTACGAGCAGTACTTC. This chain connects TRBV5-4 to TRBJ2-7, with D unresolved. V was shortened by 0 bases and J by 0 bases, with 7 bases between the two germline ends. Germline values: CDR1 SGHNT, CDR2 YYREEE (reference sequence). The CDR3 has 14 amino acids.

The gene calls are TRBV27 and TRBJ1-1; D gene uncertain. This CDR3 is 11 amino acids long. Germline CDR1 MNHEY, CDR2 SMNVEV (reference sequence). Trimming took off 6 bases at V and 8 bases at J, with 10 bases between the two ends. CDR3 bases: TGTGCCAGCAGATTTAGGTCCGAAGCTTTCTTT. Protein product: CASRFRSEAFF.

The V gene is TRBV7-3, the J gene TRBJ2-1; D might be TRBD1 (7 bases). The CDR3 spans 13 residues. V lost 3 bases to trimming and J lost 6 bases, with 9 bases between them. CDR1 and CDR2 (germline): SGHTA, FQGTGA. CDR3 nucleotide sequence: TGTGCCAGCAGCTTCCAGGGGGGCAATGAGCAGTTCTTC. It yields the protein CASSFQGGNEQFF. Filled out from reference TRBV7-3 and TRBJ2-1, the complete variable domain reads GAGVSQTPSNKVTEKGKYVELRCDPISGHTALYWYRQSLGQGPEFLIYFQGTGAADDSGLPNDRFFAVRPEGSVSTLKIQRTERGDSAVYLCASSFQGGNEQFFGPGTRLTVL.

This clone was seen more than once but under ten times. V gene TRBV11-3 combines with J gene TRBJ2-1; D assignment may be TRBD1 or TRBD2 (5 bases each). Trimming shortened V by 5 bases and J by 8 bases, and 10 bases separated the two germline ends. This CDR3 has 12 amino acids. Germline loops: CDR1 SGHNT, CDR2 YENEEA. The CDR3 DNA sequence: TGTGCCAGCAGCCTCGGGACGGATGAGCAGTTCTTC. Its translation is CASSLGTDEQFF.

J is TRBJ2-2 and V is TRBV5-4; weak D call: TRBD1 (5 bases). The CDR3 runs 14 residues. V was pared by 6 bases and J by 0 bases, with 9 bases between. Germline CDR1 reads SGHNT; CDR2 reads YYREEE (reference sequence). The CDR3, as DNA: TGTGCCAGCAAACAGGAAACGAACACCGGGGAGCTGTTTTTT. It yields the protein CASKQETNTGELFF.

This chain links TRBV6-1 with TRBJ2-7, with TRBD2 matching 12 bases. V lost 6 bases, J lost 5 bases, and 8 bases stayed unmatched. Germline-derived CDR1 and CDR2 are MNHNS and SASEGT. The length of the CDR3 is 15 residues. CDR3 region: CASRTGLAGPHEQYF. The CDR3 nucleotides read TGTGCCAGCAGAACAGGACTAGCGGGACCCCACGAGCAGTACTTC.

CDR3 protein: CASSPPGGNTEAFF. The CDR3, as DNA: TGTGCCAGCTCACCACCAGGGGGGAACACTGAAGCTTTCTTT. The chain carries TRBV18 and TRBJ1-1; maybe TRBD1 (6 bases). CDR1 is KGHSH, CDR2 LQKENI, per germline. V was cut by 0 bases and J by 1 base, with 6 bases left in between. The CDR3 spans 14 residues.

The chain carries TRBV5-6 and TRBJ1-2; D is ambiguous. This CDR3 contains 14 residues. V was trimmed by 2 bases and J by 2 bases, leaving 10 bases between them. Germline V gene lookup returns CDR1 SGHDT and CDR2 YYEEEE. The CDR3 is CASSFSGRNYGYTF. For the CDR3, the DNA is TGTGCCAGCAGCTTCTCGGGGAGGAACTATGGCTACACCTTC.

The V call is TRBV5-8, the J call TRBJ2-3, with TRBD2 matching 10 bases. The germline CDR1 and CDR2 sequences are SGHTS and YDEGEE. CDR3 length: 16 residues. V lost 1 base and J lost 6; bases outside the gene matches: 8. CDR3 DNA sequence: TGTGCCAGCAGCTTGCTAGTGCTAGCGGGAGCGGATACGCAGTATTTT. It encodes CASSLLVLAGADTQYF.

This clone was detected once. The V gene is TRBV20-1, the J gene TRBJ2-7; D is ambiguous. CDR3 length: 11 amino acids. CDR1 and CDR2 (germline): DFQATT, SNEGSKA (reference sequence). The CDR3 sequence is CRVSNSNEQYF. DNA for the CDR3: TGCAGAGTCTCGAACAGCAACGAGCAGTACTTC.

The V gene is TRBV7-9, the J gene TRBJ2-5; D may be TRBD1 (7 bases). Per the germline V gene, CDR1 is SEHNR and CDR2 is FQNEAQ (reference sequence). Trimming left V 3 bases short and J 1 base short, with 12 bases between. The CDR3 consists of 15 residues. CDR3 protein: CASSFSGGIQETQYF. Written as DNA, the CDR3 is TGTGCCAGCAGCTTCTCAGGGGGGATCCAAGAGACCCAGTACTTC. Supplemented by reference TRBV7-9 and TRBJ2-5, the full variable domain reads DTGVSQNPRHKITKRGQNVTFRCDPISEHNRLYWYRQTLGQGPEFLTYFQNEAQLEKSRLLSDRFSAERPKGSFSTLEIQRTEQGDSAMYLCASSFSGGIQETQYFGPGTRLLVL.

This clone is medium-sized. This same CDR3 is encoded by further DNA sequences in the sample. The rearrangement joins TRBV19 to TRBJ2-2; TRBD2 matches 7 bases. Germline loops: CDR1 LNHDA, CDR2 SQIVND (reference sequence). CDR3 length equals 15 residues. The ends lost 4 bases at V and 0 bases at J; junction bases unmatched: 2. CDR3 region: CASSTGLANTGELFF. CDR3 DNA: TGTGCCAGTAGTACCGGACTAGCGAACACCGGGGAGCTGTTTTTT.